Listed below are T cell receptor beta chains from one sample, sequenced in a study of blood T cell repertoires in COVID-19. TCRdb's copy holds only in-frame clones and misses some; the assay was immunoSEQ multiplex PCR. In the table there are hundreds of thousands of clones, around nine tenths of which are singletons. The sample consisted of PBMCs or T cells enriched from blood (not recorded which). These TCRs come from a woman in her forties or fifties who had recovered from COVID-19. The CDR3 runs from the conserved cysteine through the conserved F or W. The D gene is left open where the match is weak. A row's size may be missing; if present it is once, few, many or a size class.

cdr3_aa,cdr3_nt,v_call,clone_size,j_call,d_call
CASSSAGNRGSNSPLHF,TGTGCCAGCAGCTCAGCAGGAAACAGGGGTTCCAATTCACCCCTCCACTTT,TRBV7-9,NA,TRBJ1-6,TRBD1
CASSWGGYSYEQYF,TGCGCCAGCAGCTGGGGCGGCTACTCCTACGAGCAGTACTTC,TRBV5-1,NA,TRBJ2-7,NA
CASSYQGWSEQYF,TGTGCCAGCAGTTACCAGGGGTGGTCCGAGCAGTACTTC,TRBV6-5,NA,TRBJ2-7,NA
CASSYRGNYNEQFF,TGTGCCAGCAGTTACCGCGGGAACTACAATGAGCAGTTCTTC,TRBV6-2/TRBV6-3,few,TRBJ2-1,NA
CASSFGQATGYGYTF,TGCGCCAGCAGCTTCGGGCAGGCTACAGGCTATGGCTACACCTTC,TRBV5-1,NA,TRBJ1-2,NA
CASSPGTSSREQYF,TGTGCCAGCAGTCCCGGGACTAGTTCCCGGGAGCAGTACTTC,TRBV6-5,NA,TRBJ2-7,TRBD2
CAWSVPGGGYTEAFF,TGTGCCTGGAGTGTACCAGGGGGCGGGTACACTGAAGCTTTCTTT,TRBV30,few,TRBJ1-1,TRBD1
CASSQDQGEYMNTEAFF,TGTGCCAGCAGCCAAGACCAAGGAGAGTACATGAACACTGAAGCTTTCTTT,TRBV3-1/TRBV3-2,NA,TRBJ1-1,NA
CASSEYRGPYEQYF,TGTGCCAGCAGTGAGTACAGGGGACCCTACGAGCAGTACTTC,TRBV2,NA,TRBJ2-7,TRBD1
CASSFVPGGEQFF,TGTGCCAGTAGTTTCGTCCCGGGGGGTGAGCAGTTCTTC,TRBV19,NA,TRBJ2-1,TRBD2
CASSLQKRGSYEQYF,TGTGCCAGCAGTTTACAGAAACGAGGCTCCTACGAGCAGTACTTC,TRBV28,NA,TRBJ2-7,NA
CASSDSPGADTQYF,TGTGCCAGCAGTGACTCCCCAGGGGCAGATACGCAGTATTTT,TRBV6-4,NA,TRBJ2-3,NA
CASSPQASSYEQYF,TGCGCCAGCAGCCCCCAGGCCAGCTCCTACGAGCAGTACTTC,TRBV5-1,once,TRBJ2-7,NA
CASRPRASEQYF,TGTGCCAGCAGGCCCAGGGCGAGCGAGCAGTACTTC,TRBV28,NA,TRBJ2-7,NA
CAIMDRGVDEQYF,TGTGCCATAATGGACAGGGGAGTTGACGAGCAGTACTTC,TRBV2,NA,TRBJ2-7,TRBD1
CASSRGNTIYF,TGTGCCAGCAGCAGGGGAAACACCATATATTTT,TRBV12-3/TRBV12-4,NA,TRBJ1-3,NA
CASSSGGTREQYF,TGTGCCAGCAGTAGCGGGGGAACGAGGGAGCAGTACTTC,TRBV27,NA,TRBJ2-7,TRBD2
CAWIARNEQFF,TGTGCCTGGATAGCGAGGAATGAGCAGTTCTTC,TRBV30,NA,TRBJ2-1,NA
CASSSEVTGEKLFF,TGTGCCAGCAGCAGCGAGGTGACGGGGGAAAAACTGTTTTTT,TRBV6-2/TRBV6-3,NA,TRBJ1-4,NA
CAWRLSGGNEQFF,TGTGCCTGGAGGCTAAGCGGGGGCAATGAGCAGTTCTTC,TRBV30,NA,TRBJ2-1,TRBD2
CASTWNRFTGELFF,TGTGCCAGCACTTGGAACAGGTTCACCGGGGAGCTGTTTTTT,TRBV2,NA,TRBJ2-2,NA
CASSQDPTGDEQYF,TGCGCCAGCAGCCAAGACCCGACAGGGGACGAGCAGTACTTC,TRBV4-1,NA,TRBJ2-7,TRBD1
CSVGTTGGVLYGYTF,TGCAGCGTTGGCACCACAGGGGGCGTTCTCTATGGCTACACCTTC,TRBV29-1,NA,TRBJ1-2,TRBD1
CAWTVAGGPQETQYF,TGTGCCTGGACCGTAGCGGGAGGCCCTCAAGAGACCCAGTACTTC,TRBV30,NA,TRBJ2-5,TRBD2
CASRGGVGQPQHF,TGTGCCAGCCGAGGGGGGGTCGGTCAGCCCCAGCATTTT,TRBV19,NA,TRBJ1-5,NA
CASSERQGRHEQYF,TGTGCCAGCAGCGAAAGACAGGGGAGGCACGAGCAGTACTTC,TRBV7-2,once,TRBJ2-7,TRBD1
CASSQLRGSGANVLTF,TGTGCCAGCAGCCAACTCAGGGGCTCTGGGGCCAACGTCCTGACTTTC,TRBV14,NA,TRBJ2-6,NA
CASSPAGSSYNEQFF,TGTGCCAGCAGCCCAGCGGGCAGCTCCTACAATGAGCAGTTCTTC,TRBV7-6,many,TRBJ2-1,NA
CASSFSLEIREQYF,TGTGCCAGCAGTTTCTCACTGGAGATCCGCGAGCAGTACTTC,TRBV27,NA,TRBJ2-7,NA
CAWSAGGRAGTIYNEQFF,TGTGCCTGGAGTGCGGGTGGTAGGGCGGGCACTATATACAATGAGCAGTTCTTC,TRBV30,NA,TRBJ2-1,NA
CASSPGPSGRELFF,TGTGCCAGCAGCCCAGGCCCCTCGGGAAGGGAGCTGTTTTTT,TRBV11-2,NA,TRBJ2-2,NA
CSVEVPSSYEQYF,TGCAGCGTTGAGGTTCCTAGCTCCTACGAGCAGTACTTC,TRBV29-1,NA,TRBJ2-7,NA
CASSDGDSHASAFF,TGTGCCAGCAGTGACGGGGACAGCCACGCTTCCGCTTTCTTT,TRBV2,once,TRBJ1-1,TRBD1
CASSYGLAGGNEQFF,TGTGCCAGCAGTTACGGACTAGCGGGAGGGAATGAGCAGTTCTTC,TRBV6-5,NA,TRBJ2-1,TRBD2
CASSPQGANTEAFF,TGTGCCAGCAGCCCACAGGGGGCGAACACTGAAGCTTTCTTT,TRBV7-3,NA,TRBJ1-1,TRBD1
CAITGQGGNYGYTF,TGTGCCATCACTGGACAGGGGGGAAACTATGGCTACACCTTC,TRBV10-3,NA,TRBJ1-2,TRBD1
CASRQGVAAFF,TGTGCCAGCAGACAGGGCGTAGCAGCTTTCTTT,TRBV27,few,TRBJ1-1,NA
CASSLQGQLNQPQHF,TGTGCCAGCAGTCTACAGGGACAGCTGAATCAGCCCCAGCATTTT,TRBV6-2/TRBV6-3,NA,TRBJ1-5,TRBD1
CASSLQSMNTEAFF,TGTGCCAGCAGTTTACAGTCGATGAACACTGAAGCTTTCTTT,TRBV28,NA,TRBJ1-1,NA
CAIETDRGEETQYF,TGTGCCATCGAAACTGACAGAGGAGAAGAGACCCAGTACTTC,TRBV7-9,NA,TRBJ2-5,NA
CASSQGRGNFYGYTF,TGTGCCAGCAGCCAAGGAAGGGGTAATTTCTATGGCTACACCTTC,TRBV4-2,NA,TRBJ1-2,NA
CASSFSGDEEKLFF,TGTGCCAGCAGCTTTTCCGGGGATGAAGAAAAACTGTTTTTT,TRBV5-5,NA,TRBJ1-4,NA
CSARTGDTQYF,TGCAGTGCACGTACCGGAGATACGCAGTATTTT,TRBV20-1,NA,TRBJ2-3,NA
CSVEGAIAGGHYNEQFF,TGCAGCGTTGAGGGGGCAATAGCGGGAGGACACTACAATGAGCAGTTCTTC,TRBV29-1,once,TRBJ2-1,TRBD2
CASSTTSPGQPQHF,TGTGCCAGTAGTACTACCTCACCGGGACAGCCCCAGCATTTT,TRBV19,NA,TRBJ1-5,NA
CASSAEGDRAHEQYF,TGCGCCAGCAGCGCGGAGGGGGACAGGGCCCACGAGCAGTACTTC,TRBV5-1,NA,TRBJ2-7,TRBD1
CASSPAWEGGYGYTF,TGTGCCAGCTCACCAGCCTGGGAGGGCGGCTATGGCTACACCTTC,TRBV18,NA,TRBJ1-2,NA
CASSARGLAEFNEQFF,TGTGCCAGCAGCGCCAGGGGACTAGCGGAATTCAATGAGCAGTTCTTC,TRBV9,NA,TRBJ2-1,TRBD2
CASSLGVANHNEQFF,TGTGCCAGCAGCTTAGGGGTAGCGAACCACAATGAGCAGTTCTTC,TRBV11-3,NA,TRBJ2-1,NA
CASSGSLSTDTQYF,TGTGCCAGCAGTGGGTCACTAAGCACAGATACGCAGTATTTT,TRBV2,NA,TRBJ2-3,NA
CASSQPGTGGNYGYTF,TGCGCCAGCAGCCAACCTGGGACAGGGGGTAACTATGGCTACACCTTC,TRBV4-1,NA,TRBJ1-2,TRBD1
CASRFSGTGDTGELFF,TGTGCCAGCAGATTTTCCGGGACAGGAGATACCGGGGAGCTGTTTTTT,TRBV3-1/TRBV3-2,NA,TRBJ2-2,TRBD1
CASSYTGTGGMENGYTF,TGTGCCAGCTCTTATACCGGGACAGGTGGCATGGAGAATGGCTACACCTTC,TRBV18,NA,TRBJ1-2,TRBD1
CASSITGGNTGELFF,TGTGCCAGTAGTATAACGGGAGGGAACACCGGGGAGCTGTTTTTT,TRBV19,NA,TRBJ2-2,TRBD2
CASTVPGQGKNSPLHF,TGTGCCAGCACCGTCCCGGGACAGGGGAAGAATTCACCCCTCCACTTT,TRBV2,NA,TRBJ1-6,TRBD1
CSVREFSNQPQHF,TGCAGCGTCCGGGAATTTAGCAATCAGCCCCAGCATTTT,TRBV29-1,NA,TRBJ1-5,NA
CASSWTDNTEAFF,TGTGCCAGCAGCTGGACAGATAACACTGAAGCTTTCTTT,TRBV7-3,NA,TRBJ1-1,NA
CASITSGSQTQYF,TGTGCCAGCATTACTAGCGGGAGTCAGACCCAGTACTTC,TRBV6-5,NA,TRBJ2-5,TRBD2
CASSRGPRADQPQHF,TGTGCCAGCAGCCGCGGACCGAGGGCCGATCAGCCCCAGCATTTT,TRBV11-2,NA,TRBJ1-5,NA
CASSQEPSTGGHYGYTF,TGCGCCAGCAGCCAAGAGCCCTCGACAGGGGGCCACTATGGCTACACCTTC,TRBV4-1,few,TRBJ1-2,TRBD1